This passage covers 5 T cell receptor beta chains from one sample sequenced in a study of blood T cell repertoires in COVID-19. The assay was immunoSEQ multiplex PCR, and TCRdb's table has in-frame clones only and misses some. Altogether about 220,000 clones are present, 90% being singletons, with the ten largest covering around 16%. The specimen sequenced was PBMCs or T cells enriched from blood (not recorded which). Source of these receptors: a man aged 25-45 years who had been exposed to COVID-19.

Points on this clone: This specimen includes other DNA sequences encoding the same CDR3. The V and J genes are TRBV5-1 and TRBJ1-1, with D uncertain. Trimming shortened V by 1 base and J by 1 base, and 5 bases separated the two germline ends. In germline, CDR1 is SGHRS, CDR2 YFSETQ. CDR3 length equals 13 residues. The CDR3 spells CASSLPGNTEAFF. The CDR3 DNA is TGCGCCAGCAGCTTGCCAGGGAACACTGAAGCTTTCTTT.

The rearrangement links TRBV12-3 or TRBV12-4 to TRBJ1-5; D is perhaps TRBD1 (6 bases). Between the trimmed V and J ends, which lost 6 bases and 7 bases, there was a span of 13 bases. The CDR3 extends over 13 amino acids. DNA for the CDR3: TGTGCCAGCAGCGGCGGACAGAGGCAGCCCCAGCATTTT. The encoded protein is CASSGGQRQPQHF.

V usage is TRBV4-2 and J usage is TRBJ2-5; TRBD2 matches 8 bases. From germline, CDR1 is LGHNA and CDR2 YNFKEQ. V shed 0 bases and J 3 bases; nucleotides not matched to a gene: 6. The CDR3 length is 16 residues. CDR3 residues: CASSQDARAGEETQYF. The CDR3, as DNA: TGTGCCAGCAGCCAAGACGCTCGAGCGGGGGAAGAGACCCAGTACTTC.

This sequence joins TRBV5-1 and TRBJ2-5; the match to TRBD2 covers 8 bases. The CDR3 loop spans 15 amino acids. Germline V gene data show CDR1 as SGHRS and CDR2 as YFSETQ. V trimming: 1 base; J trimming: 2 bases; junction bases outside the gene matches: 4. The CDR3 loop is CASSLKLAAQETQYF. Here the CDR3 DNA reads TGCGCCAGCAGCTTGAAACTAGCGGCACAAGAGACCCAGTACTTC.

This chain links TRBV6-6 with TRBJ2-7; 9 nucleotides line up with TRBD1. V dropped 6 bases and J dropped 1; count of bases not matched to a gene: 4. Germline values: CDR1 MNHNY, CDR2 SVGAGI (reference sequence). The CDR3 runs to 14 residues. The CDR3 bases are TGTGCCAGCAGAACCGGGACAGGGTCCTACGAGCAGTACTTC. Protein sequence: CASRTGTGSYEQYF.